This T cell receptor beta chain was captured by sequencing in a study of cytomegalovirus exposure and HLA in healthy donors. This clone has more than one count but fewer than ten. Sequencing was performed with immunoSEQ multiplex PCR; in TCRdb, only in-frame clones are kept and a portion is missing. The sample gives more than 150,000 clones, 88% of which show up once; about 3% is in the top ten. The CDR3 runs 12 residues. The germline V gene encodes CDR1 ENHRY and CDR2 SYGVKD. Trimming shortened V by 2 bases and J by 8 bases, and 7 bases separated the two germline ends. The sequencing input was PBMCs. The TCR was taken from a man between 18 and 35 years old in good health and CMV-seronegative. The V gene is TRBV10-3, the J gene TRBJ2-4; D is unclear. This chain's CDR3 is CAISEPRDIQYF. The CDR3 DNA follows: TGTGCCATCAGTGAGCCCCGGGACATTCAGTACTTC.